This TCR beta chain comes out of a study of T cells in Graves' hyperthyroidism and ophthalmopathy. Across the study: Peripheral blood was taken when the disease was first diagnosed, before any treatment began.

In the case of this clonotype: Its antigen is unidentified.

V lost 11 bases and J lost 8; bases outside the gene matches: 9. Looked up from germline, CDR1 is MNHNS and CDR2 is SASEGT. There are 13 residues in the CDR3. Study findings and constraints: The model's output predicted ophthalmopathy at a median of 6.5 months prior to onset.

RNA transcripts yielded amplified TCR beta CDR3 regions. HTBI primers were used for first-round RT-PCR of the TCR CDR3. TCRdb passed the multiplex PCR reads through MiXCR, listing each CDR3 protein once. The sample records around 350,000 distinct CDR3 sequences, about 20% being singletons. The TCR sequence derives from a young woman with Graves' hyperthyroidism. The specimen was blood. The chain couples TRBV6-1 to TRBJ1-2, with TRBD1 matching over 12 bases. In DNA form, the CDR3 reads TGTGCCTCCAGCGGGACAGGGGGCGAAGGCTACACCTTC. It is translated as CASSGTGGEGYTF.